The present entry profiles one T cell receptor (beta chain) with its context. This sample was included in a study of blood T cell repertoires in COVID-19. As for the study in general: Sources were T cells, B-cell-depleted T cells, or PBMCs; the material itself was cDNA or gDNA.

CDR3 length equals 17 residues. The germline V gene has CDR1 MDHEN and CDR2 SYDVKM. J was trimmed by 3 bases and V by 5 bases; bases with no gene match: 9. Assay: immunoSEQ multiplex PCR; the TCRdb copy retains only in-frame clones and omits some. Of 95,000 to 110,000 clones in the sample, about 89% were seen once. Sequencing was performed on peripheral blood. This rearrangement joins TRBV28 to TRBJ2-1; 11 bases line up with TRBD2. This receptor was identified in a human donor in a cohort sampled during active COVID-19. The CDR3 loop is CASSPRGTSGFYNEQFF. The CDR3 DNA sequence: TGTGCCAGCAGTCCGAGAGGGACTAGCGGTTTCTACAATGAGCAGTTCTTC.